The subject of this entry is one TCR beta chain. What it binds is not known. In the original workflow: ImmunoSEQ junction-only sequences lacked quality scores, so their filtering differed. Sequenced by immunoSEQ multiplex PCR; TCRdb stores in-frame clones only, minus some. D and trimming come from the DNA, and the V and J calls and clone size come from that table. The sample lists more than 2,000,000 clones; over 85% were seen once. Germline values: CDR1 SEHNR, CDR2 FQNEAQ (reference sequence). The length of the CDR3 is 17 residues. With 5 bases clipped from V and 7 bases from J, the junction kept 15 bases outside the gene matches. This sample is drawn from a study of shared clonotypes between healthy human individuals. Study-wide context: The composition of the donors was a couple of women and a few men aged 18 to 49.

Study conclusions and caveats: It was observed that approximately 5% of naive CD4 clonotypes were shared across several donors.

The sample comprised naive CD4+ T cells sorted from blood. This sample's subset: CD45RA+ positively selected. This clonotype was obtained from a man between 18 and 35 years old in good health. V and J are TRBV7-9 and TRBJ2-2; 8 bases match TRBD2. The CDR3: CASSPSPGLAPGGELFF. The DNA for the CDR3 is TGTGCCAGCAGCCCTTCCCCTGGACTAGCCCCGGGCGGGGAGCTGTTTTTT.